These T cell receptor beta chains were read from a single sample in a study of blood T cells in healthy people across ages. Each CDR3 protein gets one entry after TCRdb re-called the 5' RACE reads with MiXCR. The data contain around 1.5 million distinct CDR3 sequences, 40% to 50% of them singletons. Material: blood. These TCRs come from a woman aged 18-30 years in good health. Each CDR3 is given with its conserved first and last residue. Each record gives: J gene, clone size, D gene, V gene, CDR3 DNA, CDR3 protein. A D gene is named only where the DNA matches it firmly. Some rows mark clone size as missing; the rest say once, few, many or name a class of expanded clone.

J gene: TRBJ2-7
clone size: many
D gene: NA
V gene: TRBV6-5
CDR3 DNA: TGTGCCAGCAGCACAGCGACCTACGAGCAGTACTTC
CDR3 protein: CASSTATYEQYF

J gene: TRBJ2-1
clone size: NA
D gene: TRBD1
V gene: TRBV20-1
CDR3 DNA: TGCAGTGCTAGACCCACAGGGGTTGAGCAGTTCTTC
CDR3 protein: CSARPTGVEQFF

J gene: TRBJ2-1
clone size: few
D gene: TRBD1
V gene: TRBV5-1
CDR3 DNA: TGCGCCACAGGGACAGGGGGAAAATTTTACAATGAGCAGTTCTTC
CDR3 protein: CATGTGGKFYNEQFF

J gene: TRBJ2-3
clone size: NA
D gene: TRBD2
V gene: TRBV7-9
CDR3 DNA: TGTGCCAGCACCGACCCGACTAGCGGTCGGGGCGGGGATACGCAGTATTTT
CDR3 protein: CASTDPTSGRGGDTQYF

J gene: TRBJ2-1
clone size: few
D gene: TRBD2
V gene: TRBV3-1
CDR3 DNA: TGTGCCAGCAGCCAAGTGGCGGCTAGCGGGGCCTACAATGAGCAGTTCTTC
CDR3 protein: CASSQVAASGAYNEQFF

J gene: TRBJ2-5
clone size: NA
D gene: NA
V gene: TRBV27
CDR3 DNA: TGTGCCAGCAGCTCTAGAGGGTGGGAGACCCAGTACTTC
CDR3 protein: CASSSRGWETQYF

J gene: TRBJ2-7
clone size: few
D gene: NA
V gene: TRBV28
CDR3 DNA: TGTGCCAGCAGATCCAGAGCCCGCTACGAGCAGTACTTC
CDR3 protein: CASRSRARYEQYF

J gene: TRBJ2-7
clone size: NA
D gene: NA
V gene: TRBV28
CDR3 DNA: TGTGCCAGCAGTGTTGCTGGACCCAGGGAACAGCAGTACTTC
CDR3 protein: CASSVAGPREQQYF

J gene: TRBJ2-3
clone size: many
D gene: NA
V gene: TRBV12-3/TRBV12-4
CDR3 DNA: TGTGCCAGCAGTTTAGCCCGACTACCTAGCACAGATACGCAGTATTTT
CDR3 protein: CASSLARLPSTDTQYF

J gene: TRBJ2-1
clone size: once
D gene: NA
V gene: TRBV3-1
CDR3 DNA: TGTGCCAGCAGCCAAGGGGATGGGTGGTTCTTC
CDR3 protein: CASSQGDGWFF

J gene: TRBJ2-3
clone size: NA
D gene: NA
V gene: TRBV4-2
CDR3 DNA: TGTGCCAACAGCCAAGAAAACTACTTGGGCACAGATACGCAGTATTTT
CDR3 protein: CANSQENYLGTDTQYF

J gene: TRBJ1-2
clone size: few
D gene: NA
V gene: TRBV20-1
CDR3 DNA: TGCAGTGCTAGAGATCAGATGGGGCGCGGCTACACCTTC
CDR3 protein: CSARDQMGRGYTF

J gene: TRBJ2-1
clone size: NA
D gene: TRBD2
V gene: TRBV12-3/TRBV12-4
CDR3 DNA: TGTGTCAGCATGACTAGCGGGGGACGGGCCTACAATGAGCAGTTCTTC
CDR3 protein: CVSMTSGGRAYNEQFF

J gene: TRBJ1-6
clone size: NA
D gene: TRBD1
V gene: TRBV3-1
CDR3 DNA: TGTGCCAGCAGGCCCCGACAGGGGAATTCACCCCTCCACTTT
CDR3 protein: CASRPRQGNSPLHF

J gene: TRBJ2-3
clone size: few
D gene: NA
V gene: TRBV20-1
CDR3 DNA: TGCAGTGCTAGAGATCCCCGAGTAGATACGCAGTATTTT
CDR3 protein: CSARDPRVDTQYF

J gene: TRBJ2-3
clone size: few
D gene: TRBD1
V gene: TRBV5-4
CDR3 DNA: TGTGCCAGCACTAGGACAGGGGGCGTCACAGATACGCAGTATTTT
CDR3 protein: CASTRTGGVTDTQYF

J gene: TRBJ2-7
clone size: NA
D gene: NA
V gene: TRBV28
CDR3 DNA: TGTGCCAGCAGCCTTCGTCCAGGCTCTTCCTACGAGCAGTACTTC
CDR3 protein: CASSLRPGSSYEQYF

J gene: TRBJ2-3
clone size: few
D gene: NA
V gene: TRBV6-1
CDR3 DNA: TGTGCCAGCAGTGAAATGGTAGGAGGGCGCACAGATACGCAGTATTTT
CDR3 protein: CASSEMVGGRTDTQYF

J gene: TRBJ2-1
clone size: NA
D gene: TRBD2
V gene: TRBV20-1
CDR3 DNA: TGCAGTGCCCACGCTAGCGGGGGGGTGAATGAGCAGTTCTTC
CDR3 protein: CSAHASGGVNEQFF

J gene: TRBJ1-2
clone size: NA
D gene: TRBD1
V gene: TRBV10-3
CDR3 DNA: TGTGCCATCAGTACACAAGGGGGCGACTATGGCTACACCTTC
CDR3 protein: CAISTQGGDYGYTF

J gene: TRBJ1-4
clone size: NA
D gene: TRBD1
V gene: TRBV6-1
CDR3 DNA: TGTGCCAGCAGTGTTCAGGGGGTATATGAAAAACTGTTTTTT
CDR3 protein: CASSVQGVYEKLFF

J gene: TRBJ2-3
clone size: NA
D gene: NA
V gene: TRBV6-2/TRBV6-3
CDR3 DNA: TGTGCCAGCACCGGCCCGGGAGAGGGGGGCGCAGATACGCAGTATTTT
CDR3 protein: CASTGPGEGGADTQYF

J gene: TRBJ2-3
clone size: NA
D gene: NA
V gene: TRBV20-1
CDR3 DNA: TGCAGTGCTAGAGATTCCCTCGCGGGACGCACAGATACGCAGTATTTT
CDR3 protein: CSARDSLAGRTDTQYF

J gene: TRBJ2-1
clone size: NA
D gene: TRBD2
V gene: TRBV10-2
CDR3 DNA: TGCGCCAGCCTCCCTACCGGGACTAGCGGTTCCTACAATGAGCAGTTCTTC
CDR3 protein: CASLPTGTSGSYNEQFF

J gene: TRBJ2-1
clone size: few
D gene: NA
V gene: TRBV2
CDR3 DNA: TGTGCCAGCACTGGGATCGGGGGTAATGAGCAGTTCTTC
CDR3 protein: CASTGIGGNEQFF

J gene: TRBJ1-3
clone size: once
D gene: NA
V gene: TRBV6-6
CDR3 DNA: TGTGCCAGTGACCTCCGGGAGAGCACCATATATTTT
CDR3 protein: CASDLRESTIYF

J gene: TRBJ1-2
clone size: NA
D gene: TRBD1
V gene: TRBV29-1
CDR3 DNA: TGCAGCGTTTCGGACAGGGTAGGGGTCGATGGCTACACCTTC
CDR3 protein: CSVSDRVGVDGYTF

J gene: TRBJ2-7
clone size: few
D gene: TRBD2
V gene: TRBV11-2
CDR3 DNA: TGTGCCAGCAGCTCCCAATTAGCGGGAGGCGACGAGCAGTACTTC
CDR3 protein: CASSSQLAGGDEQYF

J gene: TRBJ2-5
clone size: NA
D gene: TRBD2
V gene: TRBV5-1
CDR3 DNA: TGCGCCAGCAGCTTGGCCCGGACTAGCGGGCATTACAATGAGCAGTACTTC
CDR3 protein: CASSLARTSGHYNEQYF

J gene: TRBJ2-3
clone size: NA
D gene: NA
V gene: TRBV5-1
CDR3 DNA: TGCGCCAGCAGCTTGGTTGCACCCGGGGCTAGCACAGATACGCAGTATTTT
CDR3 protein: CASSLVAPGASTDTQYF

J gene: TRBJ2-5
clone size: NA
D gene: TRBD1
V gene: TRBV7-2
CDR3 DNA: TGTGCCAGCAGTCAGGACAGGGGGCGCGTAGAGACCCAGTACTTC
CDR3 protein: CASSQDRGRVETQYF

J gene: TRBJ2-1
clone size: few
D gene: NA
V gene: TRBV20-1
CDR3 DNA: TGCAGTGCTAGAGTGAGGTCTGGACTGAGCTCCTACAATGAGCAGTTCTTC
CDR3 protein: CSARVRSGLSSYNEQFF

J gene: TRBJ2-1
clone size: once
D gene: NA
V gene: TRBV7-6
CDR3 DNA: TGTGCCAGCAGCCCTGAGGGCGGGGCCTCCTACAATGAGCAGTTCTTC
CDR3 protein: CASSPEGGASYNEQFF

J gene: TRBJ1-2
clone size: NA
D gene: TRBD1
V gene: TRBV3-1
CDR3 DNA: TGTGCCAGCAGCTCGGACAGGTGGGGCTATGGCTACACCTTC
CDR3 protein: CASSSDRWGYGYTF

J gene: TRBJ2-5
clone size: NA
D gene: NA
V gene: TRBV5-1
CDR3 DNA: TGCGCCAGCAGCTTGACAGGCCCGGCGAAAGAGACCCAGTACTTC
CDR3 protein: CASSLTGPAKETQYF

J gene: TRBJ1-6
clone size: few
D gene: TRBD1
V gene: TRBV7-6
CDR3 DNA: TGTGCCAGCAGCGGCTCCACAGGGGACTCACCCCTCCACTTT
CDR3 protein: CASSGSTGDSPLHF

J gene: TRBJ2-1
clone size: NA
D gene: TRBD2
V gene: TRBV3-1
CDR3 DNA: TGTGCCAGCAGCTACAGCGGGAGTAACTACAATGAGCAGTTCTTC
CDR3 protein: CASSYSGSNYNEQFF

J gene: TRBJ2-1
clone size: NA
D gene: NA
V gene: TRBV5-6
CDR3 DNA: TGTGCCAGCAGCTTGGGGTGGGGGACAAGGGTTTATGCGGAGCAGTTCTTC
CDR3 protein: CASSLGWGTRVYAEQFF

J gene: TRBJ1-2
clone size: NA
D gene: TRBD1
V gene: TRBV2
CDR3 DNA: TGTGCCAGCACAAGGACAGGGGGCCGTGGCTACACCTTC
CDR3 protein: CASTRTGGRGYTF

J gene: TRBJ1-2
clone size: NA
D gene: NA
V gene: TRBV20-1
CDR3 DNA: TGCAGTGCTAGAAACATGAACGGGACGGTCTATGGCTACACCTTC
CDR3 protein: CSARNMNGTVYGYTF

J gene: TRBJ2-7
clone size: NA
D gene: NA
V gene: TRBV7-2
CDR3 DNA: TGTGCCAGCAGCTTCCTGTGGGAGCGCTACGAGCAGTACTTC
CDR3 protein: CASSFLWERYEQYF